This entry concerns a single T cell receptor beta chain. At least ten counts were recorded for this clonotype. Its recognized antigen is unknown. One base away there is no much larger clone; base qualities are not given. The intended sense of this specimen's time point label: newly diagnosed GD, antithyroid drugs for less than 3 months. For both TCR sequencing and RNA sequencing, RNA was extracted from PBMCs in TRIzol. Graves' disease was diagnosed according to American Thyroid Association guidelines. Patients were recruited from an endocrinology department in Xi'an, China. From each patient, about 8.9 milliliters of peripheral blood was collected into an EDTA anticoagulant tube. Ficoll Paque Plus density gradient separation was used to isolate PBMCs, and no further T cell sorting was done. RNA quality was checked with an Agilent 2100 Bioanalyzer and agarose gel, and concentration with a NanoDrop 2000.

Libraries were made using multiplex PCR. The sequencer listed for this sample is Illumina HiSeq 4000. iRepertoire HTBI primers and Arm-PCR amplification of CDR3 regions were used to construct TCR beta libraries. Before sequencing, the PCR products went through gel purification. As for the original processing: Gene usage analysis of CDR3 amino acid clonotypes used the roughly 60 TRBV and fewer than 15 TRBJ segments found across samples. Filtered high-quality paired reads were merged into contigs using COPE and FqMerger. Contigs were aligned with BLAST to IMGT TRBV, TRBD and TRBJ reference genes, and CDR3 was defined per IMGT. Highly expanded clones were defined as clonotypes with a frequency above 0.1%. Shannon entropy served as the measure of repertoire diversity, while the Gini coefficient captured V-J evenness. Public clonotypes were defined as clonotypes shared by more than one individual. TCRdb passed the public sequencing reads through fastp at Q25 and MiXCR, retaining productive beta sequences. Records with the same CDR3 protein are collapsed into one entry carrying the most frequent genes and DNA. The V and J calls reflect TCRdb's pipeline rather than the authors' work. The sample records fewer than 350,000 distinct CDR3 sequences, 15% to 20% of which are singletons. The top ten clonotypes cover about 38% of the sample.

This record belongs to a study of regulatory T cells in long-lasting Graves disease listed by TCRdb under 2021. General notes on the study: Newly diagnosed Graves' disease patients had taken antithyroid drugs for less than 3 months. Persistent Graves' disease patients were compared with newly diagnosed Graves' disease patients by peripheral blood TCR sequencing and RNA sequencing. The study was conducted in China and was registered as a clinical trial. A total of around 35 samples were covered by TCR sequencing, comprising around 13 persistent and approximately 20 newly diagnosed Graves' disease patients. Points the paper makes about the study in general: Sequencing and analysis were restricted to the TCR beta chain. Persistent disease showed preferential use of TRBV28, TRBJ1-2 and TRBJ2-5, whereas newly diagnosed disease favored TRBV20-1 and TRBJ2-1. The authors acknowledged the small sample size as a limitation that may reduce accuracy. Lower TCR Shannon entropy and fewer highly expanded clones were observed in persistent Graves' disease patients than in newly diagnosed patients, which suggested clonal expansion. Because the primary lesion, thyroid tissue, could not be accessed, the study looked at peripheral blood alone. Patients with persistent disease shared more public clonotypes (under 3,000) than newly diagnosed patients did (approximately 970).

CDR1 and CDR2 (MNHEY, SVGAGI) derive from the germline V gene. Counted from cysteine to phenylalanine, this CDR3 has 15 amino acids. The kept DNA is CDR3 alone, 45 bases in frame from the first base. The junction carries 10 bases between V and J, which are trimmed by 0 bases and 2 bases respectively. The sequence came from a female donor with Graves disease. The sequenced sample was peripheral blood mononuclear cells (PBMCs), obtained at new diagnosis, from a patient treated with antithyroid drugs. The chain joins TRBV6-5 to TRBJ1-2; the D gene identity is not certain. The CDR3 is CASSYSSNGNYGYTF. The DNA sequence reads TGTGCCAGCAGTTACTCCTCCAACGGCAACTATGGCTACACCTTC.